The 26 T cell receptor beta chains below come from one sample, sequenced in a study of CD8 T cells in ankylosing spondylitis. TCRdb redid the calling of the 5' RACE reads with MiXCR, one entry per CDR3 protein. The top ten clones hold roughly 9.2% of a sample with 250,000 to 400,000 distinct CDR3 sequences, roughly 12% of them seen once. Specimen: blood, either unsorted or a sorted T cell fraction (not recorded which). The receptors were sampled from a female donor with ankylosing spondylitis or in good health (not recorded which).

This clonotype was counted a few times. The CDR3 nucleotides are TGTGCCAGCAGTTTCTCAAACTGGTCGCCATACAATGAGCAGTTCTTC. Amino acids: CASSFSNWSPYNEQFF. This chain uses TRBV27 with TRBJ2-1, with D unclear. The CDR3 loop spans 16 amino acids. Trimming stripped 3 bases from V and 4 bases from J, with 16 bases between. Germline V lookup: CDR1 MNHEY, CDR2 SMNVEV (reference sequence).

This clonotype was seen ten or more times. The genes are TRBV5-1 and TRBJ1-4; 7 bases agree with TRBD1. This CDR3 is 15 amino acids long. Germline V gene data show CDR1 as SGHRS and CDR2 as YFSETQ. After removal of 4 bases from V and 4 bases from J, the junction contained 7 bases not matched to a gene. In DNA, the CDR3 is TGCGCCAGCAGCAGAAGACAGGGCCTTAATGAAAAACTGTTTTTT. It specifies CASSRRQGLNEKLFF.

This clonotype has at least ten counts. One junction end does not reproduce the germline sequence, and a read error may be involved. Here the CDR3 DNA reads TGCGCCAGCAGCCCAAGGACTAGCTCCTACAATGAGCAGTTCTTC. Its protein product is CASSPRTSSYNEQFF. This sequence joins TRBV3-1 and TRBJ2-1, with 7 bases matching TRBD2. CDR1 is LGHDT, CDR2 YNNKEL, per germline (reference sequence). The CDR3 consists of 15 residues.

This clonotype was recorded a few times. The chain carries TRBV27 and TRBJ2-5; 7 positions match TRBD1. The germline V gene encodes CDR1 MNHEY and CDR2 SMNVEV (reference sequence). Losses at the gene ends were 3 bases for V and 4 bases for J; bases not matched to a gene: 5. The CDR3 extends over 14 amino acids. CDR3 coding DNA: TGTGCCAGCAGTTTCTCAGGGGGTGGAGAGACCCAGTACTTC. Encoded protein: CASSFSGGGETQYF.

There are many counts of this clonotype. This chain links TRBV6-6 with TRBJ2-1; D is undetermined. The V and J ends lost 0 bases and 5 bases respectively, with 5 bases between them. The CDR3 covers 13 residues. The V gene's germline CDR1 is MNHNY and CDR2 SVGAGI (reference sequence). The CDR3: CASSYSFDNEQFF. The DNA for the CDR3 is TGTGCCAGCAGTTACTCATTCGACAATGAGCAGTTCTTC.

This clonotype was seen at least ten times. The chain joins TRBV5-1 to TRBJ1-2; D perhaps matches TRBD1 (6 bases). The CDR3 runs to 16 residues. The germline gives CDR1 SGHRS, CDR2 YFSETQ. V lost 0 bases to trimming and J lost 2 bases, with 14 bases between them. The chain's CDR3 is CASSLVPDSGNYGYTF. The CDR3 nucleotides are TGCGCCAGCAGCTTGGTCCCGGACAGTGGAAACTATGGCTACACCTTC.

At least ten counts were recorded for this clonotype. This chain connects TRBV20-1 to TRBJ1-6, with TRBD1 matching over 8 bases. In germline, CDR1 is DFQATT, CDR2 SNEGSKA (reference sequence). CDR3 size: 14 residues. V gave up 6 bases and J gave up 7 bases; unmatched junction bases: 8. The CDR3 sequence is CSARDRYRNSPLHF. Here the CDR3 DNA reads TGCAGTGCAAGGGACAGGTATAGGAATTCACCCCTCCACTTT.

The chain joins TRBV7-6 to TRBJ2-2; maybe TRBD1 (5 bases). Trimming shortened V by 6 bases and J by 0 bases, and 14 bases separated the two germline ends. The CDR3 runs 16 residues. Germline V lookup: CDR1 SGHVS, CDR2 FNYEAQ. The CDR3 nucleotides are TGTGCCAGCAGTTATGACAGAACTACGAACACCGGGGAGCTGTTTTTT. Protein: CASSYDRTTNTGELFF.

Regarding this clonotype: This may be a read error: a much more frequent sequence differs by one nucleotide. This rearrangement joins TRBV20-1 to TRBJ1-3; D not certain. V was pared by 4 bases and J by 0 bases, with 13 bases between. The germline V gene encodes CDR1 DFQATT and CDR2 SNEGSKA (reference sequence). The CDR3 has 15 amino acids. The CDR3 loop is CSAIERSFSGNTIYF. CDR3 nucleotide sequence: TGCAGTGCTATAGAGAGGAGTTTCTCTGGAAACACCATATATTTT.

This clonotype showed up many times. This rearrangement joins TRBV28 to TRBJ2-1; D is unclear. V was cut by 2 bases and J by 4 bases, with 6 bases left in between. Germline assignment: CDR1 MDHEN and CDR2 SYDVKM. The CDR3 has 13 amino acids. The CDR3 nucleotides read TGTGCCAGCAGTTTACTGATATACAATGAGCAGTTCTTC. Translation gives CASSLLIYNEQFF.

This clonotype showed up many times. The chain uses TRBV7-2 and TRBJ1-1; 8 nucleotides align to TRBD1. The CDR3 sequence is 13 residues long. The V gene's germline CDR1 is SGHTA and CDR2 FQGNSA. V shed 5 bases, J shed 8 bases, and the junction held 7 bases outside the gene matches. As DNA, the CDR3 is TGTGCCAGCAGCCCACGGACAGGGCAAGAAGCTTTCTTT. Its translation is CASSPRTGQEAFF.

In this sample, this clonotype turned up many times. This chain connects TRBV12-3 or TRBV12-4 to TRBJ1-4, with D uncertain. The CDR3 spans 14 residues. V dropped 2 bases and J dropped 8 bases, with 12 bases sitting between them. The DNA of the CDR3 is TGTGCCAGCAGTTTATTAGGAAACCAGGAAAAACTGTTTTTT. As protein: CASSLLGNQEKLFF.

This clonotype was counted between two and nine times. The V call is TRBV28, the J call TRBJ2-3; 11 bases match TRBD2. After removal of 3 bases from V and 4 bases from J, the junction contained 27 bases not matched to a gene. There are 23 residues in the CDR3. The germline V gene has CDR1 MDHEN and CDR2 SYDVKM. The CDR3 sequence: CASSFLIVRSTSGRGQVADTQYF. In DNA form, the CDR3 reads TGTGCCAGCAGTTTCCTTATAGTGCGGTCAACTAGCGGGAGAGGTCAGGTGGCAGATACGCAGTATTTT. Filled out from reference TRBV28 and TRBJ2-3, the complete variable domain reads DVKVTQSSRYLVKRTGEKVFLECVQDMDHENMFWYRQDPGLGLRLIYFSYDVKMKEKGDIPEGYSVSREKKERFSLILESASTNQTSMYLCASSFLIVRSTSGRGQVADTQYFGPGTRLTVL.

Turning to this clonotype: A much larger clone sits a single nucleotide away, making a read error possible. The rearrangement uses TRBV5-6 and TRBJ1-2; 9 bases agree with TRBD1. This CDR3 has 15 amino acids. Looked up from germline, CDR1 is SGHDT and CDR2 is YYEEEE. This chain's CDR3 is CDSSPQGQGRIGYTF. The CDR3 nucleotides are TGTGACAGCAGCCCCCAGGGACAGGGCCGCATTGGCTACACCTTC.

Many counts were recorded for this clonotype. The rearrangement uses TRBV15 and TRBJ2-7; 7 bases are shared with TRBD1. Germline V gives CDR1 LNHNV, CDR2 YYDKDF (reference sequence). This CDR3 has 14 amino acids. V lost 6 bases, J lost 4 bases, and 9 bases stayed unmatched. DNA for the CDR3: TGTGCCACCAGTGATGAAGGGGGCTGGTACGAGCAGTACTTC. Translated: CATSDEGGWYEQYF.

This clonotype has ten or more counts. The genes are TRBV20-1 and TRBJ2-1; D might be TRBD2 (6 bases). The ends were cut back, 6 bases at V and 6 bases at J, with 18 bases in the middle. The CDR3 has 14 residues. CDR1 and CDR2 from the germline V gene are DFQATT and SNEGSKA (reference sequence). CDR3 nucleotides: TGCAGTGCGCGGGACCATCCGAGGGTCAATGAGCAGTTCTTC. Amino acid sequence: CSARDHPRVNEQFF.

This clonotype was seen repeatedly, ten times or more. The chain combines TRBV5-1 with TRBJ1-2; TRBD1 aligns across 7 bases. Germline assignment: CDR1 SGHRS and CDR2 YFSETQ. V shed 4 bases, J shed 3 bases, and the junction held 12 bases outside the gene matches. The CDR3 extends over 16 amino acids. CDR3 DNA: TGCGCCAGCAGCCGAGGACAGGTATCTCCTCACTATGGCTACACCTTC. It specifies CASSRGQVSPHYGYTF.

This clonotype has more than one count but fewer than ten. V gene TRBV5-5 combines with J gene TRBJ1-4, with D maybe TRBD1 (5 bases). This CDR3 is built from 15 residues. V dropped 3 bases and J dropped 1 base, with 10 bases sitting between them. CDR1 and CDR2 (germline): SGHKS, YYEKEE (reference sequence). As DNA, the CDR3 is TGTGCCAGCAGCTCCAATCAGGGAACTAATGAAAAACTGTTTTTT. Translated: CASSSNQGTNEKLFF. Full variable domain (remainder filled in from reference TRBV5-5 and TRBJ1-4): DAGVTQSPTHLIKTRGQQVTLRCSPISGHKSVSWYQQVLGQGPQFIFQYYEKEERGRGNFPDRFSARQFPNYSSELNVNALLLGDSALYLCASSSNQGTNEKLFFGSGTQLSVL.

This sequence joins TRBV5-1 and TRBJ2-7; weak D call: TRBD1 (6 bases). CDR1 and CDR2 from the germline V gene are SGHRS and YFSETQ. Trimming cost V 2 bases and J 5 bases, with 17 bases left between them. CDR3 size: 15 residues. The CDR3 sequence: CASSLTTGGTNEQYF. The CDR3 coding sequence is TGCGCCAGCAGCTTAACGACAGGAGGTACGAACGAGCAGTACTTC.

A remark on this clonotype: A clone one base away is much larger, so this may be a read error. The CDR3 loop is CASTQVTSGYNGQFF. The CDR3 DNA follows: TGCGCCAGCACCCAGGTAACTAGCGGTTACAATGGGCAGTTCTTC. This chain uses TRBV5-1 with TRBJ2-1; 8 bases agree with TRBD2. Germline loops: CDR1 SGHRS, CDR2 YFSETQ. The CDR3 is made up of 15 amino acids.

In its sample, this clonotype was seen a few times. The rearrangement joins TRBV4-3 to TRBJ2-7, with D possibly matching TRBD2 (7 bases). The CDR3 length is 16 residues. Germline V gene sequence: CDR1 LGHNA, CDR2 YSLEER. V was pared by 3 bases and J by 0 bases, with 15 bases between. In DNA form, the CDR3 reads TGCGCCAGCAGCCAGCAGCTAGCGGACAGCTCCTACGAGCAGTACTTC. Amino acids: CASSQQLADSSYEQYF.

This clonotype was counted at least ten times. This sequence joins TRBV12-3 or TRBV12-4 and TRBJ2-5; no clear D gene. The germline V and J ends were trimmed by 1 base and 5 bases, with 11 bases remaining between them. The length of the CDR3 is 14 residues. In DNA form, the CDR3 reads TGTGCCAGCAGTTTAGAGGGCTCCTGGGAGACCCAGTACTTC. It yields the protein CASSLEGSWETQYF.

With respect to this clonotype: This may stem from a read error, because a much larger clone lies one nucleotide away. The chain joins TRBV4-3 to TRBJ2-1; 12 nucleotides align to TRBD2. The CDR3 sequence is 16 residues long. Germline CDR1 LGHNA, CDR2 YSLEER. The CDR3 region is CPSSQASGRAYNEQFF. Here the CDR3 DNA reads TGCCCCAGCAGCCAAGCTAGCGGGAGGGCCTACAATGAGCAGTTCTTC.

This clonotype was observed many times. This sequence joins TRBV2 and TRBJ2-5; no clear D gene. With 7 bases removed from V and 1 base from J, the gap between germline ends came to 4 bases. This CDR3 is built from 11 residues. Germline CDR1 is SNHLY and CDR2 is FYNNEI. This CDR3 reads CASKGQETQYF. The DNA for the CDR3 is TGTGCCAGCAAGGGCCAAGAGACCCAGTACTTC.

This clonotype was seen at least ten times. The rearrangement joins TRBV6-4 to TRBJ2-1; D ambiguous. With 4 bases removed from V and 7 bases from J, the gap between germline ends came to 14 bases. The CDR3 runs to 14 residues. Per the germline V gene, CDR1 is MRHNA and CDR2 is SNTAGT. This CDR3 is CASSAEPTGNEQFF. In nucleotides, the CDR3 is TGTGCCAGCAGTGCAGAGCCCACCGGGAATGAGCAGTTCTTC.

This clonotype was seen a single time. The chain combines TRBV3-1 with TRBJ2-5; D call uncertain. V was clipped by 3 bases and J by 4 bases, with 6 bases between them. The CDR3 contains 12 residues. The V gene's germline CDR1 is LGHDT and CDR2 YNNKEL (reference sequence). The DNA for the CDR3 is TGTGCCAGCAGCCATGGCAGAGAGACCCAGTACTTC. As protein: CASSHGRETQYF.